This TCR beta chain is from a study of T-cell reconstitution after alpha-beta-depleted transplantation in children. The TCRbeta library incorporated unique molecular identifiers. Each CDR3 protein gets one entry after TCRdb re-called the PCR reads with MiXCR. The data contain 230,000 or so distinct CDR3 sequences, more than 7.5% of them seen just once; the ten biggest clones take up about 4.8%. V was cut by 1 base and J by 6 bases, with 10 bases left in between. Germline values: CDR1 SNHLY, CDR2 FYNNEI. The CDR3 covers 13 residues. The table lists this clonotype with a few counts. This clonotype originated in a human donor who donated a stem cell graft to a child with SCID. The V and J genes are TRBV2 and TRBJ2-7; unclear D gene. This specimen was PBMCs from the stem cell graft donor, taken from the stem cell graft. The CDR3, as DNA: TGTGCCAGCAGTGAAGAGGGTCTCGGCGAGCAGTACTTC. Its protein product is CASSEEGLGEQYF.